Each of the 15 T cell receptor beta chains below was sequenced from the same sample in a study of CD8+CD57+ T cells in acquired aplastic anemia. Sequenced patients had shown CD8+CD57+ cell expansion by flow cytometry. Profiling that covered TCR beta VDJ and CDR3 relied on genomic DNA as its template. MiXCR was run by TCRdb on the reads, yielding one entry per CDR3 protein. This sample carries fewer than 300,000 distinct CDR3 sequences, around 82% of them seen once, and the ten largest clones take about 41%. The sequencing input was sorted CD4+, CD8+, or CD8+CD57+ T cells (not recorded which) from PBMCs. These receptors all come from a human donor with aplastic anemia.

As for this clonotype: The CDR3 end shows no conserved phenylalanine or tryptophan, and so a read error is likely. Because the CDR3's place on the DNA is in doubt, the DNA is left out and the CDR3 is given as listed by TCRdb. The chain combines TRBV5-6 with TRBJ1-2. The CDR3 is 10 residues long, counting both termini. CDR1 and CDR2 (germline): SGHDT, YYEEEE. CDR3: CASSLPASSL.

As concerns this clonotype: The DNA is left out, because the CDR3 cannot be placed on it with certainty; the CDR3 is given as TCRdb lists it. The chain recombines TRBV9 with TRBJ1-1. From germline, CDR1 is SGDLS and CDR2 YYNGEE. 15 amino acids form the CDR3, both terminal residues included. The CDR3 sequence: CTSGLDRNIQYFAFF.

This rearrangement joins TRBV9 to TRBJ2-3; no clear D gene. The V and J ends lost 7 bases and 13 bases respectively, with 22 bases between them. This CDR3 region has 13 residues. Germline V lookup: CDR1 SGDLS, CDR2 YYNGEE. The CDR3 DNA reads TGTGCCAGCGGCGACGGGTGCACAGATAACAAGTATTTT. Translation gives CASGDGCTDNKYF.

Comments on this clonotype: At one end, the junction sequence differs from germline, possibly due to a read error. The chain uses TRBV10-1 and TRBJ2-3; D may be TRBD1 (5 bases). Germline V lookup: CDR1 WNHNN, CDR2 SYGVQD (reference sequence). This CDR3 contains 14 residues. The CDR3 region has the DNA TGCGCTAGCAGTGGGGCCAGGGATACAGATACGCAGTATTTT. This translates into CASSGARDTDTQYF.

This clonotype was counted a few times. V is TRBV7-3 and J is TRBJ2-1; maybe TRBD1 (7 bases). The J call may be wrong; the DNA end is better matched by TRBJ2-7. Germline-derived CDR1 and CDR2 are SGHTA and FQGTGA. The CDR3 length is 18 residues. The CDR3 is CASSFQRAGTALSYEQYV. For the CDR3, the DNA is TGTGCCAGCAGCTTTCAGCGGGCCGGGACAGCCCTTTCTTACGAGCAGTACGTC.

The rearrangement links TRBV6-5 to TRBJ1-1, with 11 bases fitting TRBD1. Germline V gene data show CDR1 as MNHEY and CDR2 as SVGAGI. V shed 7 bases and J 0 bases; nucleotides not matched to a gene: 7. The CDR3 has 16 residues. CDR3 sequence (DNA): TGTGCCAGCACTCGGGACAGGGGGGTAGTGAACACTGAAGCTTTCTTT. It translates to CASTRDRGVVNTEAFF.

V gene TRBV9 combines with J gene TRBJ1-1; D unresolved. The germline gives CDR1 SGDLS, CDR2 YYNGEE. The CDR3 contains 15 residues. Trimming pared 0 bases from V and 12 bases from J, leaving 21 bases between. The CDR3 nucleotides read TGTGCCAGCAGCGTAGAGGTCTCGAGAAATCAGCCCCCTTTCTTT. It is translated as CASSVEVSRNQPPFF.

Regarding this clonotype: This is likely a read error, given that the CDR3 carries no conserved phenylalanine or tryptophan at its end. The DNA is left out, because the CDR3 cannot be placed on it with certainty; the CDR3 is given as TCRdb lists it. The chain joins TRBV7-8 to TRBJ2-3; TRBD2 is taken as the D call from the table, unchecked against the DNA. The CDR3 is made up of 13 amino acids, end residues included. Germline CDR1 is SGHVS and CDR2 is FQNEAQ. CDR3 loop: CASSIGSGAYNEQ.

Points on this clonotype: No DNA is shown, since the ends of the CDR3 on it are uncertain; the CDR3 is the one TCRdb lists. This chain links TRBV7-8 with TRBJ2-5; the D call of TRBD1 is as the table states it, not checked on the DNA. CDR1 SGHVS and CDR2 FQNEAQ come from the germline V gene. The CDR3 length is 14 residues, termini included. The CDR3 reads CASSFGPGGTTQYF.

The rearrangement uses TRBV7-8 and TRBJ2-2, with TRBD2 matching 7 bases. Unmatched junction bases numbered 18, after V lost 4 bases and J lost 16 bases. Germline CDR1 and CDR2: SGHVS and FQNEAQ. The CDR3 is 15 residues long. DNA of the CDR3: TGTGCCAGCAGCTGTGAAGCGGGGCACACCAGGCAGCAGTTTTTT. This encodes CASSCEAGHTRQQFF. The full variable domain, completed using reference TRBV7-8 and TRBJ2-2, is GAGVSQSPRYKVAKRGQDVALRCDPISGHVSLFWYQQALGQGPEFLTYFQNEAQLDKSGLPSDRFFAERPEGSVSTLKIQRTQQEDSAVYLCASSCEAGHTRQQFFGEGSRLTVL.

The chain combines TRBV10-3 with TRBJ1-2; 11 bases are shared with TRBD1. J gave up 4 bases and V 3 bases, and 4 bases lay outside the gene matches. Germline V gene data show CDR1 as ENHRY and CDR2 as SYGVKD. This CDR3 contains 15 residues. Here the CDR3 DNA reads TGTGCCATCAGTGACTCCGGGACAGGGGGCTATGGCTACACCTTC. Translating it yields CAISDSGTGGYGYTF.

On this clonotype itself: The conserved phenylalanine or tryptophan normally closing the CDR3 is absent here, so this likely arose from a read error. The DNA is left out, because the CDR3 cannot be placed on it with certainty; the CDR3 is given as TCRdb lists it. J is TRBJ1-2 and V is TRBV2; the table assigns TRBD1, which was not confirmed against the DNA. The CDR3 is 15 amino acids in total, end residues counted. Germline CDR1 and CDR2: SNHLY and FYNNEI. The CDR3 loop is CASGDGGTDTQGFTS.

This clonotype was seen just once. This chain links TRBV7-6 with TRBJ1-6; D perhaps matches TRBD1 (6 bases). Trimming removed 1 base at V and 16 bases at J, with 23 bases between. This CDR3 is built from 16 residues. Germline-derived CDR1 and CDR2 are SGHVS and FNYEAQ. The CDR3 DNA follows: TGTGCCAGCAGCTTAGGCCACGGGACAAAAGAGACCCAGCTCCACTTT. Protein sequence: CASSLGHGTKETQLHF.

This clonotype was found a few times. The chain uses TRBV2 and TRBJ1-5; a possible D gene is TRBD1 (5 bases). Germline CDR1 is SNHLY and CDR2 is FYNNEI. This CDR3 contains 12 residues. Trimming cost V 4 bases and J 9 bases, with 10 bases left between them. This CDR3 is CASSAGWGPQHF. The CDR3 nucleotides are TGTGCCAGCAGTGCAGGGTGGGGGCCCCAGCATTTT.

This clonotype was picked up a small number of times. The chain recombines TRBV19 with TRBJ2-1; TRBD1 is a possible D gene (7 bases). Germline CDR1 LNHDA, CDR2 SQIVND (reference sequence). With 3 bases removed from V and 5 bases from J, the gap between germline ends came to 11 bases. The CDR3 spans 14 residues. The CDR3 nucleotides read TGTGCCAGTAGTATCCGCAGGGGGGACAATGAGCAGTTCTTC. This sequence encodes CASSIRRGDNEQFF.